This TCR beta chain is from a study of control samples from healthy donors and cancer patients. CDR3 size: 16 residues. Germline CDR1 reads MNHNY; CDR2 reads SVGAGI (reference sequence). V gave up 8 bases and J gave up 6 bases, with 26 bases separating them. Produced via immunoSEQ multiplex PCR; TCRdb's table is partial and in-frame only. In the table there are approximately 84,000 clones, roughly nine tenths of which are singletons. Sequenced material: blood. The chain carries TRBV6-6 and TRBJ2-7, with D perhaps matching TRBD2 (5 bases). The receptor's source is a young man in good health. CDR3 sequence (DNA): TGTGCCAGCGCCCGACCGTCGTGGGAGAGAGCCGGCGAGCAGTACTTC. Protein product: CASARPSWERAGEQYF.